The 3 T cell receptor beta chains in this list originate from one sample, sequenced in a study of blood T cell repertoires in COVID-19. The table came from immunoSEQ multiplex PCR; TCRdb's copy has only in-frame clones and leaves some out. The sample shows roughly 300,000 clones, about 90% of them seen only once. The sequenced sample consisted of PBMCs or T cells enriched from blood (not recorded which). The receptors here all came from a woman aged 25-40 years who had recovered from COVID-19.

This clone was observed once. The same CDR3 arises from other DNA sequences in this sample as well. The genes are TRBV18 and TRBJ2-5; 7 bases align to TRBD1. CDR3 length: 13 amino acids. The V segment lost 2 bases and the J segment 4 bases; nucleotides outside the gene matches: 1. Germline V CDR1 and CDR2: KGHSH, LQKENI. CDR3 bases: TGTGCCAGCTCACCATCAGGGGGAGAGACCCAGTACTTC. Translated: CASSPSGGETQYF.

V is TRBV30 and J is TRBJ1-2; perhaps TRBD1 as D (6 bases). The CDR3 is 12 amino acids. Germline CDR1 reads GTSNPN; CDR2 reads SVGIG (reference sequence). The V gene lost 7 bases and the J gene lost 0 bases, with 9 bases spanning the gap. CDR3: CASGQPNYGYTF. The CDR3 DNA is TGTGCCTCAGGACAGCCTAACTATGGCTACACCTTC.

The CDR3 region has the DNA TGTGCCAGCAGCTTCCCAGGGGCAGGCGAGCAGTACTTC. Its protein product is CASSFPGAGEQYF. The gene calls are TRBV5-6 and TRBJ2-7; possibly TRBD1 for D (6 bases). CDR1 is SGHDT, CDR2 YYEEEE, per germline. The CDR3 loop spans 13 amino acids. V lost 2 bases and J 6 bases, leaving 12 bases between the germline ends.